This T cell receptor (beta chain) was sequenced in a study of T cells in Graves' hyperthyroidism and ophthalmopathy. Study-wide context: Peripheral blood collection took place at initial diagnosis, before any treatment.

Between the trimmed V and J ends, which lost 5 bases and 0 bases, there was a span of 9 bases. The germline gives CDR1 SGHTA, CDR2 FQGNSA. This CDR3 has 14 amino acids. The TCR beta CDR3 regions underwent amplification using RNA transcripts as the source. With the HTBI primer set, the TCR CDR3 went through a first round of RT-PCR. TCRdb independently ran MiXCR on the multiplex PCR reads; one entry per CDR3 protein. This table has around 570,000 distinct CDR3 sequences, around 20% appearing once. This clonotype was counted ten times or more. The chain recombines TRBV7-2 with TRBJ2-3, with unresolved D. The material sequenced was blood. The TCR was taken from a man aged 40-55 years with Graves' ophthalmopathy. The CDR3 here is CASSQILSTDTQYF. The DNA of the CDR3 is TGTGCCAGCAGCCAGATACTTAGCACAGATACGCAGTATTTT.